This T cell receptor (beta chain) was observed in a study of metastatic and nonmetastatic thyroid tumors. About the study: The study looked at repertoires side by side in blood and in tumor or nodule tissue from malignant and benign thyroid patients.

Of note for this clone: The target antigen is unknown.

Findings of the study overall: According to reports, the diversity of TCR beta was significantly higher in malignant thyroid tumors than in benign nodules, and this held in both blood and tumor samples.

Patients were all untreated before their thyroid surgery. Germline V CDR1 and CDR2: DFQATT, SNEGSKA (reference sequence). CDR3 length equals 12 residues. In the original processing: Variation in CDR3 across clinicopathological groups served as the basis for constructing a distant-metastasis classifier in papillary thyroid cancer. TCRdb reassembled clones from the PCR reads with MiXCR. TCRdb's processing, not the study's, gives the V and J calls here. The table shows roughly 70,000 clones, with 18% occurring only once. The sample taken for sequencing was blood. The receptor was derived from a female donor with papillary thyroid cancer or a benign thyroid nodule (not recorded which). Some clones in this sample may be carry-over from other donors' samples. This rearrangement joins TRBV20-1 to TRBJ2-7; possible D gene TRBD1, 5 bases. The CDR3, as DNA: TGCAGCACCTCGACAGTGACCTACGAGCAGTACTTC. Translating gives CSTSTVTYEQYF.